Given below is one TCR beta chain in context. Its antigen remains unidentified. The sample comes from a study of blood T cells in healthy people across ages. Individuals who donated were healthy Caucasians from Russia aged about 6 to 100. Isolating PBMCs gave at least 6 million of these cells per sample. Study-wide results and caveats: Unsorted PBMC material precluded a definitive naive versus antigen-experienced comparison.

Trimming pared 4 bases from V and 2 bases from J, leaving 9 bases between. This CDR3 is built from 13 residues. In germline, CDR1 is SGHRS, CDR2 YFSETQ. A second PCR, run for roughly 7 to 12 cycles, used a sample-barcoded 5' primer plus a J-beta primer mix. The template-switch adaptor, which had 12 random nucleotides, put a tag on each cDNA molecule. TCRdb re-derived calls from the 5' RACE reads in MiXCR, one entry per CDR3 protein. The sample shows under 2,000,000 distinct CDR3 sequences, about 49% of them seen only once. The sequence was obtained from a woman aged 40 to 49 in good health. The chain recombines TRBV5-1 with TRBJ2-5; D not certain. Source material: blood. The CDR3 DNA reads as TGCGCCAGCAGCGGCCCCGAGCAAGAGACCCAGTACTTC. This gives the protein CASSGPEQETQYF.